The table lists the clone carrying this T cell receptor (beta chain) with a few counts. These data are taken from a study of blood T cell repertoires in COVID-19. Study-wide background: Sites across the United States, Italy and Spain contributed samples from acute and convalescent COVID-19.

The germline gives CDR1 SGHTA, CDR2 FQGNSA. The CDR3 runs to 14 residues. Trimming shortened V by 4 bases and J by 8 bases, and 15 bases separated the two germline ends. Enrolment of Seattle patients took place during active infection, and they were followed longitudinally. How the authors handled the data: By means of reference gene primer amplification, nucleated cell counts were estimated. Libraries were prepared by immunoSEQ multiplex PCR; TCRdb keeps only in-frame clonotypes and omits some of them. V and J calls and clone size follow that table, whereas D and trimming were derived from the DNA. In the table there are 250,000 to 400,000 clones, 90% of which are singletons.

The sequence was collected from a woman under 40 with COVID-19, enrolled during active disease. J is TRBJ2-1 and V is TRBV7-2; the D is unclear. Source material: peripheral blood. The CDR3 DNA is TGTGCCAGCAGCTCCCGCGCGCCTCGATATGAGCAGTTCTTC. Protein product: CASSSRAPRYEQFF.